What follows describes a single T cell receptor beta chain. The antigen remains unidentified. The repertoire was sequenced with immunoSEQ multiplex PCR; TCRdb's copy has only in-frame clones and lacks some. This table has about 69,000 clones, approximately 90% appearing once. The sample belongs to a study of OX40 agonist ivuxolimab in advanced cancers. On the study more broadly: At doses from 0.01 to 10 mg/kg, patients were given intravenous ivuxolimab every 2 weeks. Patients achieving partial responses numbered three: one hepatocellular carcinoma case and two cutaneous melanoma cases. Findings and limits, study-wide: Clonal expansion by week 6 occurred in CD4+ and CD8+ blood T cells (at 0.1 to 3.0 mg/kg).

Germline values: CDR1 SGHDN, CDR2 FVKESK. CDR3 length equals 19 residues. Trimming cost V 0 bases and J 0 bases, with 15 bases left between them. The sequencing here drew on CD4+ or CD8+ T cells sorted from blood, taken in a trial of the OX40 agonist ivuxolimab. The rearrangement joins TRBV14 to TRBJ2-6; no reliable D call. The TCR sequence derives from an adult with an advanced solid tumor such as melanoma, head and neck, liver or kidney cancer. DNA for the CDR3: TGTGCCAGCAGCCAAGAAAGACACGTGATTGTCTCTGGGGCCAACGTCCTGACTTTC. Translating gives CASSQERHVIVSGANVLTF. Full variable domain (rest looked up from reference TRBV14 and TRBJ2-6): EAGVTQFPSHSVIEKGQTVTLRCDPISGHDNLYWYRRVMGKEIKFLLHFVKESKQDESGMPNNRFLAERTGGTYSTLKVQPAELEDSGVYFCASSQERHVIVSGANVLTFGAGSRLTVL.